These T cell receptor beta chains were read from a single sample in a study of regulatory T cells in long-lasting Graves disease. TCRdb re-analysed the multiplex PCR reads in MiXCR, keeping a single row per CDR3 protein. The profile covers roughly 520,000 distinct CDR3 sequences, with about 12% appearing a single time and 7.5% to 9% taken by the ten largest. The same sample was also used in a study of T cells in Graves' hyperthyroidism and ophthalmopathy.

This material consisted of peripheral blood mononuclear cells (PBMCs), taken at new diagnosis, from a patient treated with antithyroid drugs. The receptors were sampled from a woman aged 30 to 39 with Graves disease. The CDR3 runs from the conserved cysteine through the conserved F or W. A D gene is named only where the DNA matches it firmly. A clone size is listed for some rows: how often the clone was seen (once, few, many), or a class if it is expanded.

>TRBJ1-1|.|few|TRBV7-9
TGTGCCAGCAGCTTAGGCGGCGTCCACACTGAAGCTTTCTTT
CASSLGGVHTEAFF
>TRBJ2-1|.|many|TRBV28
TGTGCCAGCCTCACCCCCGGACGGTTAAATGAGCAGTTCTTC
CASLTPGRLNEQFF
>TRBJ2-1|TRBD1|.|TRBV5-1
TGCGCCAGCAGCTTGTACGGACAGGTAGTTCGCAGCTCCTACAATGAGCAGTTCTTC
CASSLYGQVVRSSYNEQFF
>TRBJ2-3|.|many|TRBV27
TGTGCCAGCAGGCCGCTCGACGGGATTACAGATACGCAGTATTTT
CASRPLDGITDTQYF
>TRBJ2-1|.|many|TRBV29-1
TGCATCACTGGGGATCTGTGGGAGAATGAGCAGTTCTTC
CITGDLWENEQFF
>TRBJ1-4|TRBD1|many|TRBV2
TGTGCCAGCAGTGCCGGGACAGGGGCAACTAATGAAAAACTGTTTTTT
CASSAGTGATNEKLFF
>TRBJ1-3|TRBD1|.|TRBV25-1
TGTGCCAGCAGTGGACAGGGAGGGGGAAACACCATATATTTT
CASSGQGGGNTIYF
>TRBJ2-1|TRBD2|.|TRBV30
TGTGCCTGGAGTAAGAGGCTAGCGGGAGTAAATGGTGAGCAGTTCTTC
CAWSKRLAGVNGEQFF
>TRBJ2-1|.|.|TRBV11-2
TGTGCCAGCAGCTTAGGACCGGCCGAGCCCTACAATGAGCAGTTCTTC
CASSLGPAEPYNEQFF
>TRBJ2-1|TRBD2|.|TRBV30
TGTGCCTGGGGGGCGGAACTAGCGGGAGGGCCCGTGGATGAGCAGTTCTTC
CAWGAELAGGPVDEQFF
>TRBJ2-3|.|few|TRBV12-3/TRBV12-4
TGTGCCAGCAGTTTTGAGCATCGCACAGATACGCAGTATTTT
CASSFEHRTDTQYF
>TRBJ2-5|TRBD1|few|TRBV29-1
TGCAGCGCCCGGACAGGAGTGACCCAGTACTTC
CSARTGVTQYF
>TRBJ1-5|.|.|TRBV9
TGTGCCAGCAGCGCGCAAGACAGTGATCCCCAGCATTTT
CASSAQDSDPQHF
>TRBJ1-2|.|many|TRBV29-1
TGCAGCGTTTCCCGGGGGACTTATAACTATGGCTACACCTTC
CSVSRGTYNYGYTF
>TRBJ2-1|.|many|TRBV11-2
TGTGCCAGCAGTACCCTAGGAGGGGGAATCTCCTACAATGAGCAGTTCTTC
CASSTLGGGISYNEQFF
>TRBJ2-7|.|many|TRBV6-2/TRBV6-3
TGTGCCAGCAGTGAAAGCCAGGCCTCTGACTACGAGCAGTACTTC
CASSESQASDYEQYF
>TRBJ2-2|TRBD2|few|TRBV7-8
TGTGCCAGCAGCTCGGGACTACGCACCGGGGAGCTGTTTTTT
CASSSGLRTGELFF
>TRBJ1-5|.|few|TRBV20-1
TGCAGTGCTAGAGCCAGGGAGAAGCATCAGCCCCAGCATTTT
CSARAREKHQPQHF
>TRBJ2-7|.|.|TRBV29-1
TGCAGCGTTTCGTCCCGGGACAAATCCGAGCAGTACTTC
CSVSSRDKSEQYF
>TRBJ2-2|.|many|TRBV7-2
TGTGCCAGCAGCATAGCGAACACCGGGGAGCTGTTTTTT
CASSIANTGELFF
>TRBJ1-2|.|few|TRBV30
TGTGCCTGGAGTGGGGGATTCTCCTACTATGGCTACACCTTC
CAWSGGFSYYGYTF
>TRBJ2-5|.|many|TRBV7-2
TGTGCCAGCAGCCCGGAGTGGGGTACAGAGACCCAGTACTTC
CASSPEWGTETQYF
>TRBJ2-1|TRBD2|many|TRBV7-2
TGTGCCAGCAGCTTTCCGGGACTAGCGCATTACACGTCCTACAATGAGCAGTTCTTC
CASSFPGLAHYTSYNEQFF
>TRBJ1-1|.|many|TRBV10-3
TGTGCCATCAGTCTGGACCCAAACACTGAAGCTTTCTTT
CAISLDPNTEAFF
>TRBJ2-7|.|.|TRBV30
TGTGCCTGGAGCGGTGCAACGGTTGGCGAGCAGTACTTC
CAWSGATVGEQYF
>TRBJ2-1|.|few|TRBV9
TGTGCCAGCAGCGGACGGGCAGGGAGTAACAATGAGCAGTTCTTC
CASSGRAGSNNEQFF
>TRBJ2-6|TRBD2|few|TRBV6-1
TGTGCCAGCAACCCGACTAGCGCATCCTCTGGGGCCAACGTCCTGACTTTC
CASNPTSASSGANVLTF
>TRBJ2-5|.|few|TRBV20-1
TGCAGTGCCCCCACCCTAGAGCCTCCAAAATTCCAAGAGACCCAGTACTTC
CSAPTLEPPKFQETQYF
>TRBJ1-3|.|many|TRBV9
TGTGCCAGCAGCGTCCTAGGGATGGGGGACTCTGGAAACACCATATATTTT
CASSVLGMGDSGNTIYF